This TCR beta chain was obtained from a study of blood T cell repertoires in COVID-19. The wider study: The origin of the acute and convalescent COVID-19 samples was the United States, Italy and Spain.

Produced via immunoSEQ multiplex PCR; TCRdb's table is partial and in-frame only. The sample has some 97,000 clones; around nine tenths are singletons. The TCR was taken from a man in his 70s with acute or convalescent COVID-19. Sequenced sample: peripheral blood.

CDR3 region: CASSFPVGTGHGYTF. CDR3 bases: TGTGCCAGCAGTTTTCCCGTAGGGACAGGGCACGGCTACACCTTC. V is TRBV28 and J is TRBJ1-2; 9 positions agree with TRBD1. The CDR3 is made up of 15 amino acids. CDR1 is MDHEN, CDR2 SYDVKM, per germline. Unmatched junction bases numbered 10, after V lost 3 bases and J lost 8 bases.